This TCR beta chain emerged from a study of regulatory T cells in long-lasting Graves disease. Findings and caveats of the study: Between persistent patients, more than 2,500 public clonotypes were shared, exceeding the approximately 900 shared between new patients.

Libraries of TCR beta came from iRepertoire HTBI primers plus Arm-PCR of CDR3 regions. MiXCR, applied by TCRdb to the multiplex PCR reads, yields one record per CDR3 protein. The table records around 400,000 distinct CDR3 sequences, over 14% of them present only once. The CDR3 runs to 15 residues. Germline V gene data show CDR1 as SGHDT and CDR2 as YYEEEE. With V trimmed by 7 bases and J by 4 bases, 13 bases remained unmatched. Time point of the sample: newly diagnosed GD, antithyroid drugs for less than 3 months. From RNA extracted from PBMCs, the TCR library was made. A peripheral blood sample, 7 to 9.5 milliliters in volume, was drawn into EDTA tubes. This clonotype has only a few counts. Its antigen is not known. Separately, the same data were catalogued under a study of T cells in Graves' hyperthyroidism and ophthalmopathy. That paper notes: A set of HTBI primers served as the primers for a first-round RT-PCR of the TCR CDR3.

The source is a middle-aged woman with Graves disease. The sample consisted of peripheral blood mononuclear cells (PBMCs), taken at new diagnosis, from a patient treated with antithyroid drugs. The chain employs TRBV5-6 and TRBJ2-5; the match to TRBD1 covers 7 bases. The CDR3: CASGSTGVGRETQYF. The CDR3 DNA reads as TGTGCCAGCGGGTCAACAGGGGTAGGGCGAGAGACCCAGTACTTC.